These T cell receptor beta chains were read from a single sample in a study of CD8 T cells in Susac syndrome. TCRdb re-called the immunoSEQ multiplex PCR reads through MiXCR, storing one row per CDR3 protein. The data hold around 46,000 distinct CDR3 sequences, with about 91% observed a single time. The sample taken for sequencing was CD8+ T cells from PBMCs. The receptors stem from a human donor in good health. Each CDR3 is given with its conserved first and last residue. D genes are given only for firm matches. Only part of the rows carry a size: once, few, many, or a class if the clone is expanded.

>.|17|TRBD1|TRBJ2-1|TRBV29-1
TGCAGCGTTGAGGGCTCTCAGGGGGCCCAGTCCTACAATGAGCAGTTCTTC
CSVEGSQGAQSYNEQFF
>.|12|.|TRBJ2-7|TRBV12-5
TGTGCTAGTGTTTTGGGGAGGTTCGAGCAGTACTTC
CASVLGRFEQYF
>.|14|.|TRBJ1-5|TRBV19
TGTGCCAGTAGTCAGGAGATGTCGAATCAGCCCCAGCATTTT
CASSQEMSNQPQHF
>.|15|.|TRBJ1-1|TRBV20-1
TGCAGTGCTACCCCCACAGGGCTGATGAACACTGAAGCTTTCTTT
CSATPTGLMNTEAFF
>.|16|.|TRBJ2-1|TRBV5-6
TGTGCCAGCAGCTCCGCCAACATACTCTCCTACAATGAGCAGTTCTTC
CASSSANILSYNEQFF
>.|14|TRBD1|TRBJ2-7|TRBV20-1
TGCAGTGCTAGAAGGGGGCGCGTGTCCTACGAGCAGTACTTC
CSARRGRVSYEQYF
>.|10|.|TRBJ1-3|TRBV29-1
TGCAGCGTTCGGGGGGACACCATATATTTT
CSVRGDTIYF
>.|15|TRBD2|TRBJ2-7|TRBV7-9
TGTGCCAGCAGCCTGGGTAGCGGGGGCTCCTACGAGCAGTACTTC
CASSLGSGGSYEQYF
>.|15|TRBD1|TRBJ1-1|TRBV5-1
TGCGCCAGCAGCGCCTCGCAGGGGGCGCCCACTGAAGCTTTCTTT
CASSASQGAPTEAFF
>.|13|.|TRBJ2-5|TRBV6-5
TGTGCCAGCAGTTACCGCGGGGTCGGGACCCAGTACTTC
CASSYRGVGTQYF
>.|15|TRBD2|TRBJ2-2|TRBV4-3
TGCGCCAGCAGCCAGGGTAGCGGGAGAGCCGGGGAGCTGTTTTTT
CASSQGSGRAGELFF
>.|15|TRBD2|TRBJ2-3|TRBV6-2/TRBV6-3
TGTGCCAGCAGTTACGACGGGAGGGAGACAGATACGCAGTATTTT
CASSYDGRETDTQYF
>.|13|.|TRBJ1-5|TRBV12-3/TRBV12-4
TGTGCCAGCAGTTTAGTTTTGGGGCAGCCCCAGCATTTT
CASSLVLGQPQHF
>.|14|.|TRBJ1-1|TRBV4-2
TGTGCCAGCAGCCAAAAAACCCTTCGTCCCGAAGCTTTCTTT
CASSQKTLRPEAFF
>few|12|.|TRBJ2-7|TRBV29-1
TGCAGCGCTCGGGATCCTTCCTACGAGCAGTACTTC
CSARDPSYEQYF
>.|14|.|TRBJ2-1|TRBV19
TGTGCCAGTAGTGTCGCAGGGTTCTACAATGAGCAGTTCTTC
CASSVAGFYNEQFF
>.|15|TRBD1|TRBJ2-7|TRBV7-8
TGTGCCAGCAGCTCCCTACAGGGGGTTCTCTACGAGCAGTACTTC
CASSSLQGVLYEQYF
>once|17|TRBD1|TRBJ1-4|TRBV4-1
TGCGCCAGCAGCCGAGGACAGGGGTCTTCAACTAATGAAAAACTGTTTTTT
CASSRGQGSSTNEKLFF
>.|13|.|TRBJ2-7|TRBV14
TGTGCCAGCAGCCAGGGCAGCCTGGGGGAGCAGTACTTC
CASSQGSLGEQYF
>once|12|TRBD1|TRBJ1-1|TRBV7-9
TGTGCCAGCAGCGATCAGGGGGCTGAAGCTTTCTTT
CASSDQGAEAFF
>once|17|.|TRBJ2-5|TRBV25-1
TGTGCCAGCACCGAAAGTCCAGGTCTGGATCCATGGGAGACCCAGTACTTC
CASTESPGLDPWETQYF
>.|16|.|TRBJ2-5|TRBV7-6
TGTGCCAGCACCCTAGGGGCCGAAGCGGGTCAAGAGACCCAGTACTTC
CASTLGAEAGQETQYF
>.|14|.|TRBJ2-7|TRBV7-9
TGTGCCAGCAGCCCCCGGGACAAATCCTACGAGCAGTACTTC
CASSPRDKSYEQYF
>.|15|.|TRBJ1-3|TRBV20-1
TGCAGTGCTCGGCCAGGGTTGAGCTCTGGAAACACCATATATTTT
CSARPGLSSGNTIYF
>.|14|.|TRBJ1-1|TRBV7-9
TGTGCCAGCAGCTCGCAGGGGTTGAACACTGAAGCTTTCTTT
CASSSQGLNTEAFF
>.|16|TRBD2|TRBJ2-3|TRBV5-6
TGTGCCAGCAGCTTGGCAGCGGGAGGGAGCACAGATACGCAGTATTTT
CASSLAAGGSTDTQYF
>.|10|.|TRBJ1-1|TRBV19
TGTGCCACAGGGTTTACTGAAGCTTTCTTT
CATGFTEAFF
>.|16|.|TRBJ1-1|TRBV6-1
TGTGCCAGCAGTGAACCCCGTCTGCGCAGGGACACTGAAGCTTTCTTT
CASSEPRLRRDTEAFF
>once|14|TRBD2|TRBJ2-1|TRBV5-1
TGCGCCAGCAGCCCCATAGGAATAGCGGGTGAGCAGTTCTTC
CASSPIGIAGEQFF
>.|11|.|TRBJ2-1|TRBV27
TGTGCCAGCAGTTCGGGCAATGAGCAGTTCTTC
CASSSGNEQFF
>once|16|TRBD2|TRBJ2-1|TRBV15
TGTGCCACCAGCCCAATTAGCGGGAGGGCCTTAGATGAGCAGTTCTTC
CATSPISGRALDEQFF
>.|15|.|TRBJ2-1|TRBV7-2
TGTGCCAGCAGCCCCACCGCATGGGGGGACAATGAGCAGTTCTTC
CASSPTAWGDNEQFF